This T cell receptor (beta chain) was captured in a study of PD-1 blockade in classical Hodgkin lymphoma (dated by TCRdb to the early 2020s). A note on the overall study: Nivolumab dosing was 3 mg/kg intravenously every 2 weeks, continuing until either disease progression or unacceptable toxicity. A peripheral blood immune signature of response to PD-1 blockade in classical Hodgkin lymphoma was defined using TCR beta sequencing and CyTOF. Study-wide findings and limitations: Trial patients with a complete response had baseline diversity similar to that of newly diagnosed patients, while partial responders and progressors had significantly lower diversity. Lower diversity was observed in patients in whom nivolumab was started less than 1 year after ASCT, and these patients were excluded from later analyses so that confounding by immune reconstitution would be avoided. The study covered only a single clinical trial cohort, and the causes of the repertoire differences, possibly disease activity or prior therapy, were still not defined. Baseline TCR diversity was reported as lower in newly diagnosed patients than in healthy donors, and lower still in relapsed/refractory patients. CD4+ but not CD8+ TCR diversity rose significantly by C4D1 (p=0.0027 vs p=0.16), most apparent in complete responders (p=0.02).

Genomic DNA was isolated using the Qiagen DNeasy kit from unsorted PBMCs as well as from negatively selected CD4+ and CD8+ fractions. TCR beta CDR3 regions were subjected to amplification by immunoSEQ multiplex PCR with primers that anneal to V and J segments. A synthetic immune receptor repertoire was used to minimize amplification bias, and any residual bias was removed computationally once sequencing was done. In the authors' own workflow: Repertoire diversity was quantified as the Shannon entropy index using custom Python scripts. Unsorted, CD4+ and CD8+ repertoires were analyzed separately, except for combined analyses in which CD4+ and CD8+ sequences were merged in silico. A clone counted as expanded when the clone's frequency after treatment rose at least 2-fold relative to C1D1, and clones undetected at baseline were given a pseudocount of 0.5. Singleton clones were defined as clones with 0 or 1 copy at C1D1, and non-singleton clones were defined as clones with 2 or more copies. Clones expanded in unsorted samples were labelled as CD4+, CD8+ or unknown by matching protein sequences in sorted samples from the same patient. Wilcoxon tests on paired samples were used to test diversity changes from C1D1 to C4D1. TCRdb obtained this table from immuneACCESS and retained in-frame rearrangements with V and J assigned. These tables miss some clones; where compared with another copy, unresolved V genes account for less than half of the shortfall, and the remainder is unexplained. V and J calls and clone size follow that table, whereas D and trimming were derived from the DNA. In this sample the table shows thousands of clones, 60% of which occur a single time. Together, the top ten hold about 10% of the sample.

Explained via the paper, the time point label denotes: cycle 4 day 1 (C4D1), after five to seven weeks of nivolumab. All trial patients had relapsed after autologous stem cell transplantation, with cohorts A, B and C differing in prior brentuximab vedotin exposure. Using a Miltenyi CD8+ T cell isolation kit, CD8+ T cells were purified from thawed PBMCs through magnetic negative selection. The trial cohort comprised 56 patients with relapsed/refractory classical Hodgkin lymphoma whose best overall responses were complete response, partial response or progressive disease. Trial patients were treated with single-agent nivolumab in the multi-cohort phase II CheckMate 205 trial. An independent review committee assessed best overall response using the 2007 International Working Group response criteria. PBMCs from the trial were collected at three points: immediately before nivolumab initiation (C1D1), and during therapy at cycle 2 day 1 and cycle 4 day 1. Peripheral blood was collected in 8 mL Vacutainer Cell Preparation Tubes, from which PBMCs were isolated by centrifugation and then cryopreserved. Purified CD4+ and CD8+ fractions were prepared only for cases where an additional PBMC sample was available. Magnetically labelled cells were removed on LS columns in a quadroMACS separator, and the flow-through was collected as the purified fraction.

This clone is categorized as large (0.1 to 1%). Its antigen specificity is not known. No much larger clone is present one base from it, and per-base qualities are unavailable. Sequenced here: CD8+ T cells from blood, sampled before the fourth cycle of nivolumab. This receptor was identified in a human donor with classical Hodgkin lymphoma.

The DNA sequence is as follows: TGTGCCAGCATCGAAGCGGACGGGGCCTACGAGCAGTACTTC. Its product reads: CASIEADGAYEQYF. The chain is encoded by TRBV2 joined to TRBJ2-7; perhaps TRBD2 is the D gene, with 5 bases matching. V and J lose 7 bases and 2 bases, and a span of 15 bases separates them. The CDR3 runs 14 residues from the cysteine to the phenylalanine. Only the CDR3 region is kept as DNA, spanning 42 bases read in frame from base 1. CDR1 SNHLY and CDR2 FYNNEI were looked up in the germline V gene.